This entry features one T cell receptor beta chain sequence. The investigators reverse transcribed all of the isolated RNA, so they sequenced expressed TCRB transcripts. Samples of naive, central memory and regulatory T cells yielded a mean of around 3.4 million reads. The method was immunoSEQ multiplex PCR; TCRdb's version includes in-frame clones alone and lacks a portion of them. The table has around 300,000 clones, roughly 11% seen once. This entry belongs to a study of beta chain features in type 1 diabetes. Overall study: Age, gender, cell numbers and subset yield matched between patients and controls.

The CDR3 spans 14 residues. V lost 8 bases and J lost 3; bases outside the gene matches: 5. Looked up from germline, CDR1 is MDHEN and CDR2 is SYDVKM. The receptor's source is a woman in her 30s in good health. The chain is built from TRBV28 and TRBJ2-3; 10 bases are a match to TRBD1. The sample was naive CD4+ T cells from blood. The CDR3 reads CASDRQGATDTQYF. The CDR3 nucleotides read TGTGCCAGCGATCGACAGGGGGCTACAGATACGCAGTATTTT.